This T cell receptor beta chain was documented in a study of OX40 agonist ivuxolimab in advanced cancers. Some background on the complete study: Ivuxolimab was a fully human IgG2 agonistic monoclonal antibody targeting the costimulatory receptor OX40 (CD134). Intravenous ivuxolimab was administered to patients every 2 weeks at six dose levels: 0.01, 0.1, 0.3, 1.5, 3 and 10 mg/kg. Of the roughly 53 patients in dose escalation, about 20 had hepatocellular carcinoma, some 15 had melanoma, 9 had renal cell carcinoma and 9 had head and neck cancer. A male proportion of almost 85% and a mean age of approximately 60 years, ranging from 23 to 79, were recorded for the dose-escalation cohort. Prior anti-PD-1, anti-PD-L1 or anti-CTLA-4 therapy was permitted, and 40% to 50% of dose-escalation patients had received checkpoint inhibitors. Partial responses occurred in three dose-escalation patients: two with cutaneous melanoma and one with hepatocellular carcinoma. The point of sequencing TCRbeta in the periphery was to test whether ivuxolimab changed TCR sequence diversity and drove clonal T-cell expansion. The paper describes the monotherapy dose-escalation part (N of about 55 patients) of the phase I trial of ivuxolimab. Results and caveats for the whole study, not just this receptor: After ivuxolimab, expanded clones were on average more numerous among CD8+ T cells than among CD4+ T cells. Antigen specificity was not determined for the clonally expanded peripheral T cells. Clonal expansion of both CD4+ and CD8+ blood T cells was observed from baseline to week 6 at doses 0.1 to 3.0 mg/kg. Low levels of normalized T-cell clonal expansion were also seen in some patients who did not respond. In the 0.1-3.0 mg/kg groups, partial responders were among the patients with the lowest normalized peripheral clonal expansion, particularly in CD8+ T cells.

Patients with a history of autoimmune disease or receiving systemic immunosuppression were excluded from the trial. In every dose cohort, peripheral blood was drawn for TCR sequencing at baseline, cycle 4 day 1, and cycle 7 day 1. Samples came from an open-label, multicenter, first-in-human phase I dose-escalation trial of ivuxolimab. Adults with locally advanced or metastatic melanoma, renal cell, hepatocellular, or head and neck squamous cell carcinoma were enrolled in the trial. Before TCR sequencing, CD4+ T cells and CD8+ T cells from peripheral blood were sorted into separate populations. The germline V gene (reference sequence) provides CDR1 SEHNR and CDR2 FQNEAQ. Between the V and J ends, shortened by 6 bases and 3 bases respectively, the junction contains 9 bases. Spanning cysteine to phenylalanine, the CDR3 consists of 13 amino acids. The retained sequence is limited to the CDR3, 39 bases, with the frame set at the first base.

For sequencing of the TCRbeta CDR3 region, genomic DNA was extracted from the sorted cells. The immunoSEQ Assay was used for sequencing of TCRbeta CDR3 regions. In TCRdb, the immuneACCESS table is reduced to in-frame sequences with V and J assigned. These tables do not hold every clone; where another copy was compared, an unresolved V gene accounts for under half, and the others remain unexplained. This sample gives tens of thousands of clones in total; about 93% of them show up just once. The ten most abundant clones make up over 5% of the sample. This clone was counted a single time. What antigen it recognizes has not been identified. Qualities for individual bases were not recorded, and no much larger clone is one base off.

The chain is assembled from TRBV7-9 and TRBJ1-5, with the D gene not clear enough to name. This sample comprised CD4+ or CD8+ T cells sorted from blood, obtained in a trial of the OX40 agonist ivuxolimab. The TCR originated in an adult with an advanced solid tumor such as melanoma, head and neck, liver or kidney cancer. Read as DNA, the sequence is TGTGCCAGCAGTCCCGGTTTCAATCAGCCCCAGCATTTT. It specifies CASSPGFNQPQHF.